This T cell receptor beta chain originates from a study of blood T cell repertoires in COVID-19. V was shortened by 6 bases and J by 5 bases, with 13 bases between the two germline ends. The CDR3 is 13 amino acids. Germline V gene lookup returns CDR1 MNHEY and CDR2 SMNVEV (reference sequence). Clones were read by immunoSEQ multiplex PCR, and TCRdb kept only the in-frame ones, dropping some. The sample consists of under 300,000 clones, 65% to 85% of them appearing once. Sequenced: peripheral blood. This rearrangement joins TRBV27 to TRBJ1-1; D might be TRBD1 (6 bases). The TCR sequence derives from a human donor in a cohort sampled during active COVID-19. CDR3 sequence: CASRTGQWTEAFF. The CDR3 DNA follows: TGTGCCAGCAGAACAGGACAGTGGACTGAAGCTTTCTTT.